Listed here are 8 T cell receptor beta chains from one sample, sequenced in a study of human T cells and chemical hapten exposure (TCRdb year 2021). The library was generated by RACE. The sequencing machine was a NextSeq 500. TCRdb itself trimmed the public reads at Q25 with fastp, ran MiXCR and retained productive beta chains. Rows with one shared CDR3 protein collapse into an entry with the most common genes and DNA. Recorded for this sample are 45,000 to 65,000 distinct CDR3 sequences; more than 8% of them occurred a single time. The top ten constitute around 10% of the sample. Interpreted using the paper, the time point label stands for: pre-sensitization, week 0. In the paper's terms, the treatment or condition label means: therapeutic diphenylcyclopropenone sensitization with weekly scalp DPC. The specimen was whole blood, collected in connection with sensitization to the hapten diphenylcyclopropenone (DPC). The receptor source for this set is a man aged 35 to 55 with alopecia areata. Some clones in this sample may be carry-over from other donors' samples.

This clonotype was seen repeatedly, ten times or more. This sequence joins TRBV20-1 and TRBJ2-7; 9 nucleotides line up with TRBD1. This CDR3 region has 14 residues. The ends lost 6 bases at V and 4 bases at J; junction bases unmatched: 10. CDR1 and CDR2 (germline): DFQATT, SNEGSKA (reference sequence). The CDR3 DNA is TGCAGTGCCCGACCCACGGGACAGGGATACGAGCAGTACTTC. Translation gives CSARPTGQGYEQYF.

This clonotype was recorded once. The gene calls are TRBV2 and TRBJ2-5; D gene uncertain. Trimming shortened V by 11 bases and J by 0 bases, and 16 bases separated the two germline ends. The CDR3 spans 14 residues. The germline CDR1 and CDR2 sequences are SNHLY and FYNNEI. CDR3 DNA sequence: TGTGCCGCCAGGACCGCGCCGCACCAAGAGACCCAGTACTTC. Protein: CAARTAPHQETQYF. Supplemented by reference TRBV2 and TRBJ2-5, the full variable domain reads EPEVTQTPSHQVTQMGQEVILRCVPISNHLYFYWYRQILGQKVEFLVSFYNNEISEKSEIFDDQFSVERPDGSNFTLKIRSTKLEDSAMYFCAARTAPHQETQYFGPGTRLLVL.

The gene calls are TRBV12-3 or TRBV12-4 and TRBJ2-1, with TRBD2 as a possible D gene (6 bases). Trimming removed 1 base from V and 6 bases from J, with 22 bases in between. CDR3 length: 18 amino acids. The DNA of the CDR3 is TGTGCCAGCAGTTTAGGCGGAGCGGGCGGGGTAAGGGGCAATGAGCAGTTCTTC. Protein product: CASSLGGAGGVRGNEQFF.

V and J are TRBV28 and TRBJ2-1; no clear D. V shed 3 bases and J shed 10 bases, with 13 bases lying between them. Germline loops: CDR1 MDHEN, CDR2 SYDVKM. CDR3 length equals 13 residues. The CDR3 coding sequence is TGTGCCAGCAGTTTTAACCATAGCCCCGAGCAGTTCTTC. Its protein product is CASSFNHSPEQFF.

This clonotype occurred many times. The chain has TRBV6-5 and TRBJ2-2; D perhaps matches TRBD1 (6 bases). The CDR3 contains 13 residues. Trimming took off 8 bases at V and 7 bases at J, with 14 bases between the two ends. Germline V gene sequence: CDR1 MNHEY, CDR2 SVGAGI. CDR3: CASGAGENGELFF. CDR3 in DNA: TGTGCCAGCGGGGCAGGGGAAAACGGGGAGCTGTTTTTT.

This clonotype has more than one count but fewer than ten. The chain joins TRBV7-9 to TRBJ2-7; D perhaps matches TRBD1 (6 bases). Germline V CDR1 and CDR2: SEHNR, FQNEAQ (reference sequence). V was cut by 5 bases and J by 2 bases, with 7 bases left in between. The CDR3 is made up of 12 amino acids. Here the CDR3 reads CASSEGAYEQYF. The CDR3 DNA is TGTGCCAGCAGCGAGGGGGCCTACGAGCAGTACTTC.

This clonotype occurred many times. The rearrangement joins TRBV12-3 or TRBV12-4 to TRBJ1-4; 7 bases map to TRBD1. The V segment lost 2 bases and the J segment 7 bases; nucleotides outside the gene matches: 10. The CDR3 is 16 residues long. This chain's CDR3 is CASSLKGGGIFEKLFF. In DNA form, the CDR3 reads TGTGCCAGCAGTTTAAAAGGGGGCGGAATATTTGAAAAACTGTTTTTT.

In this sample, this clonotype turned up many times. This rearrangement joins TRBV14 to TRBJ2-3; 10 positions agree with TRBD2. Per germline, CDR1 SGHDN and CDR2 FVKESK. The CDR3 covers 16 residues. V lost 3 bases and J lost 0; bases outside the gene matches: 3. The CDR3 nucleotides read TGTGCCAGCAGCCAGCTAGCGGGGGCTAGCACAGATACGCAGTATTTT. The encoded protein is CASSQLAGASTDTQYF.